Given below is one T cell receptor beta chain in context. Some clones are missing from TCRdb's copy, which holds only in-frame ones; the method was immunoSEQ multiplex PCR. The table shows fewer than 100,000 clones, with 81% occurring only once. The data belong to a study of PD-1 blockade in mismatch repair-deficient tumors. TCRs were sequenced from a few patients responding to pembrolizumab. In germline, CDR1 is MGHRA, CDR2 YSYEKL. CDR3 length: 14 amino acids. Trimming stripped 0 bases from V and 0 bases from J, with 6 bases between. Material: peripheral blood, obtained 12 weeks after starting pembrolizumab. This chain uses TRBV4-1 with TRBJ2-7; D gene ambiguous. The TCR comes from an adult with mismatch repair-deficient cancer. This CDR3 reads CASSQETASYEQYF. CDR3 nucleotides: TGCGCCAGCAGCCAAGAAACCGCCTCCTACGAGCAGTACTTC.